This T cell receptor (beta chain) was obtained from a study of blood T cell repertoires in COVID-19. Study-level information: The United States, Italy and Spain supplied acute and convalescent COVID-19 samples.

This CDR3 contains 15 residues. J was trimmed by 3 bases and V by 6 bases; bases with no gene match: 7. CDR1 is MNHEY, CDR2 SVGAGI, per germline. Authors' analysis steps: Nucleated cell counts were estimated from reference gene primer amplification. The repertoire was sequenced with immunoSEQ multiplex PCR; TCRdb's copy has only in-frame clones and lacks some. That table is the source of V, J and clone size, and D and trimming were worked out from the DNA. The profile shows a few hundred thousand clones, 80% to 90% of them singletons. The genes are TRBV6-5 and TRBJ1-4; 7 nucleotides match TRBD1. The clonotype was recovered from a man aged 25 to 45 who had recovered from COVID-19. The sample consisted of PBMCs or T cells enriched from blood (not recorded which). The chain's CDR3 is CASRGFGQANEKLFF. DNA of the CDR3: TGTGCCAGCAGGGGGTTTGGACAGGCTAATGAAAAACTGTTTTTT.